The 2 T cell receptor beta chains listed next were all sequenced from one sample in a study of cytomegalovirus exposure and HLA in healthy donors. PCR primers comprised 60 Vbeta and 13 Jbeta primers. The table came from immunoSEQ multiplex PCR; TCRdb's copy has only in-frame clones and leaves some out. The sample consists of approximately 120,000 clones, approximately 80% of them appearing once. Material: PBMCs. The receptors shown here come from a woman in her thirties in good health and CMV-seronegative.

CDR3 in DNA: TGTGCCTGGAGCGCAGGGGGCAATAGCAATCAGCCCCAGCATTTT. It codes for CAWSAGGNSNQPQHF. J is TRBJ1-5 and V is TRBV30, with 8 bases identical to TRBD1. The CDR3 sequence is 15 residues long. Looked up from germline, CDR1 is GTSNPN and CDR2 is SVGIG (reference sequence). Germline trimming cut 3 bases from V and 0 bases from J; bases unmatched to any gene: 4. The full variable domain, its missing parts supplied by reference TRBV30 and TRBJ1-5, is SQTIHQWPATLVQPVGSPLSLECTVEGTSNPNLYWYRQAAGRGLQLLFYSVGIGQISSEVPQNLSASRPQDRQFILSSKKLLLSDSGFYLCAWSAGGNSNQPQHFGDGTRLSIL.

The chain uses TRBV19 and TRBJ1-2, with 8 nucleotides matching TRBD1. With V trimmed by 6 bases and J by 3 bases, 6 bases remained unmatched. The CDR3 contains 14 residues. Germline CDR1 reads LNHDA; CDR2 reads SQIVND (reference sequence). CDR3 in DNA: TGTGCCAGTAGGAAATCGACAGGGGACTATGGCTACACCTTC. Translated: CASRKSTGDYGYTF.